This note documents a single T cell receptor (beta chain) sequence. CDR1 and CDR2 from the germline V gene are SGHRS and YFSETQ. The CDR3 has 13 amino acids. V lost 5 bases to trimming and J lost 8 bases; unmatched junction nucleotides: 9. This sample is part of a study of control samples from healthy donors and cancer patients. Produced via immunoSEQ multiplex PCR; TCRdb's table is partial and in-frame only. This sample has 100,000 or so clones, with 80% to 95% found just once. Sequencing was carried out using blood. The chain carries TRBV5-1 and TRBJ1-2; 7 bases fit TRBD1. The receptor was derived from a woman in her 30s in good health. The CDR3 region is CASRDRDSGGYTF. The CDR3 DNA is TGCGCCAGCAGAGACCGGGACAGCGGGGGCTACACCTTC.